These T cell receptor beta chains were read from a single sample in a study of identical twins. TCRdb re-called the 5' RACE reads with MiXCR, one entry per CDR3 protein. The table shows fewer than 900,000 distinct CDR3 sequences, with roughly 18% occurring only once. These data also featured in a second study, about T cells expressing NK-cell markers.

The material sequenced was PBMCs. The receptor source for this set is a woman between 18 and 29 years old in good health. CDR3s include the opening cysteine and the closing phenylalanine or tryptophan. The D gene is left open where the match is weak. Clone size is given for some rows only: seen once, a few or many times, or a class if the clone is expanded.

d_call	j_call	clone_size	v_call	cdr3_aa	cdr3_nt
-	TRBJ2-1	few	TRBV7-2	CASSRYHNEQFF	TGTGCCAGCAGCCGATACCACAATGAGCAGTTCTTC
TRBD1	TRBJ1-2	-	TRBV7-6	CASSVTGTGGFMAGYTF	TGTGCCAGCAGCGTGACCGGGACAGGGGGATTTATGGCCGGCTACACCTTC
-	TRBJ2-2	few	TRBV20-1	CSAERGPLEELFF	TGCAGTGCGGAACGGGGGCCCCTGGAGGAGCTGTTTTTT
TRBD1	TRBJ2-3	-	TRBV3-1	CASSLRQGVNTQYF	TGTGCCAGCAGCTTGCGCCAGGGGGTTAATACGCAGTATTTT
TRBD2	TRBJ2-5	-	TRBV5-1	CASSRLADQETQYF	TGCGCCAGCAGCCGGCTAGCGGATCAAGAGACCCAGTACTTC
-	TRBJ1-5	few	TRBV5-1	CASKSQASNQPQHF	TGCGCCAGCAAATCGCAGGCGAGCAATCAGCCCCAGCATTTT
-	TRBJ2-3	few	TRBV5-6	CASSLRLVSADTQYF	TGTGCCAGCAGCTTGCGACTAGTATCGGCAGATACGCAGTATTTT
TRBD1	TRBJ1-6	-	TRBV6-1	CASRMDRLHSPLHF	TGTGCCAGCAGGATGGACAGGCTGCATTCACCCCTCCACTTT
-	TRBJ1-5	many	TRBV12-3/TRBV12-4	CASSLSENQPQHF	TGTGCCAGCAGTTTATCCGAGAATCAGCCCCAGCATTTT
-	TRBJ2-2	-	TRBV6-1	CASSEGLPLSGELFF	TGTGCCAGCAGTGAAGGACTACCTCTTTCCGGGGAGCTGTTTTTT
-	TRBJ1-1	few	TRBV29-1	CSVNRGIGEAFF	TGCAGCGTTAATAGAGGGATCGGTGAAGCTTTCTTT
TRBD1	TRBJ2-5	-	TRBV12-3/TRBV12-4	CASSIQGTGGTF	TGTGCCAGCAGCATACAAGGGACAGGGGGCACCTTC
-	TRBJ1-5	-	TRBV7-2	CASSRPYSNQPQHF	TGTGCCAGCAGCCGCCCTTATAGCAATCAGCCCCAGCATTTT
-	TRBJ1-5	-	TRBV10-2	CASSEANPSWQPQHF	TGCGCCAGCAGTGAGGCAAATCCGAGTTGGCAGCCCCAGCATTTT
-	TRBJ2-1	-	TRBV10-3	CAISGNNEQFF	TGTGCCATAAGCGGAAACAATGAGCAGTTCTTC
-	TRBJ1-4	-	TRBV6-1	CASSRTAEKLFF	TGTGCCAGTAGCCGGACAGCTGAAAAACTGTTTTTT
-	TRBJ2-1	few	TRBV9	CASSVVERPYNEQFF	TGTGCCAGCAGCGTAGTAGAGCGCCCGTACAATGAGCAGTTCTTC
-	TRBJ2-1	-	TRBV7-6	CASSLFREQFF	TGTGCCAGCAGCTTATTCAGAGAGCAGTTCTTC
TRBD2	TRBJ2-3	few	TRBV9	CASSPPGTSFADTQYF	TGTGCCAGCAGCCCCCCCGGGACTAGCTTCGCAGATACGCAGTATTTT
-	TRBJ2-3	-	TRBV5-1	CASWRGRGDTQYF	TGCGCCAGCTGGCGGGGGCGAGGAGATACGCAGTATTTT
-	TRBJ2-5	-	TRBV5-1	CASSLFPAGHQETQYF	TGCGCCAGCAGCCTGTTTCCGGCGGGGCACCAAGAGACCCAGTACTTC
TRBD2	TRBJ2-5	-	TRBV20-1	CSAQTGTTKTQYF	TGCAGTGCTCAAACCGGGACTACTAAGACCCAGTACTTC
TRBD1	TRBJ2-5	few	TRBV5-6	CASSLLDRGLETQYF	TGTGCCAGCAGCTTGCTGGACAGGGGCCTAGAGACCCAGTACTTC
TRBD1	TRBJ2-7	few	TRBV5-1	CASSLGPPAGQGIYEQYF	TGCGCCAGCAGTCTCGGGCCCCCCGCGGGACAGGGCATCTACGAGCAGTACTTC
-	TRBJ2-7	-	TRBV4-3	CASSQNQGYSHEQYF	TGCGCCAGCAGCCAAAACCAGGGGTACTCCCACGAGCAGTACTTC
-	TRBJ2-2	-	TRBV6-2/TRBV6-3	CASGRSFTGELFF	TGTGCCAGCGGCCGAAGCTTCACCGGGGAGCTGTTTTTT
TRBD1	TRBJ1-4	-	TRBV5-1	CASSLQGADEKLFF	TGCGCCAGCAGCTTGCAGGGGGCGGATGAAAAACTGTTTTTT
-	TRBJ2-1	-	TRBV20-1	CSARDERTTYINEQFF	TGCAGTGCTAGAGATGAGCGGACTACCTATATTAATGAGCAGTTCTTC
TRBD1	TRBJ1-2	-	TRBV9	CASSISTGFDGYTF	TGTGCCAGCAGCATCTCGACAGGGTTCGATGGCTACACCTTC
-	TRBJ2-3	-	TRBV12-3/TRBV12-4	CASSLGAQADTQYF	TGTGCCAGCAGTTTAGGGGCCCAGGCGGATACGCAGTATTTT
-	TRBJ2-7	few	TRBV19	CASSMSYEQYF	TGTGCCAGTAGTATGAGCTACGAGCAGTACTTC
-	TRBJ2-2	-	TRBV11-2	CASRPGPTGELFF	TGTGCCAGCAGGCCGGGCCCCACCGGGGAGCTGTTTTTT
TRBD1	TRBJ2-7	few	TRBV4-3	CASSQGSTGQSYEQYF	TGCGCCAGCAGCCAAGGTTCAACGGGACAGAGCTACGAGCAGTACTTC
TRBD1	TRBJ2-5	-	TRBV7-8	CASSVGTGRLETQYF	TGTGCCAGCAGCGTCGGGACAGGACGGTTAGAGACCCAGTACTTC
-	TRBJ2-1	-	TRBV14	CASRQFGHEQFF	TGTGCCAGCCGTCAATTTGGGCATGAGCAGTTCTTC
-	TRBJ2-2	many	TRBV12-3/TRBV12-4	CASSSGAGTHTGELFF	TGTGCCAGCAGCTCCGGGGCGGGGACACACACCGGGGAGCTGTTTTTT
-	TRBJ1-2	-	TRBV2	CASSGDRAPYGYTF	TGTGCCAGCAGTGGTGACCGGGCCCCATATGGCTACACCTTC
-	TRBJ2-5	few	TRBV20-1	CSARQLRGAVTQYF	TGCAGTGCTAGACAATTAAGGGGGGCTGTGACCCAGTACTTC
TRBD2	TRBJ2-2	-	TRBV12-3/TRBV12-4	CASRRGATSGSSANTGELFF	TGTGCCAGCAGGAGGGGAGCGACTAGCGGGAGTTCGGCGAACACCGGGGAGCTGTTTTTT
-	TRBJ2-1	few	TRBV14	CASSQRLADDEQFF	TGTGCCAGCAGCCAACGACTCGCGGACGATGAGCAGTTCTTC
-	TRBJ2-2	-	TRBV10-1	CASSESKNSITGELFF	TGCGCCAGCAGTGAGTCGAAGAACAGTATCACCGGGGAGCTGTTTTTT
-	TRBJ2-5	-	TRBV12-3/TRBV12-4	CASSTWYSRYETQYF	TGTGCCAGCAGTACCTGGTACTCCCGCTACGAGACCCAGTACTTC
-	TRBJ1-1	-	TRBV5-6	CASSSTGSTEAFF	TGTGCCAGCAGCTCCACAGGGAGCACTGAAGCTTTCTTT
TRBD2	TRBJ2-5	few	TRBV20-1	CSASDPRGDQETQYF	TGCAGTGCTAGTGACCCGCGGGGGGACCAAGAGACCCAGTACTTC
-	TRBJ2-7	few	TRBV29-1	CSVIQGYEQYF	TGCAGCGTCATACAGGGCTACGAGCAGTACTTC
TRBD1	TRBJ2-2	-	TRBV3-1	CASSWDRANTGELFF	TGTGCCAGCAGTTGGGACAGGGCGAACACCGGGGAGCTGTTTTTT
-	TRBJ2-3	-	TRBV20-1	CSAGTGSVITQYF	TGCAGTGCTGGCACGGGTAGCGTCATTACGCAGTATTTT
TRBD2	TRBJ2-7	few	TRBV20-1	CSAPQRGKAYEQYF	TGCAGTGCTCCCCAGCGGGGGAAAGCCTACGAGCAGTACTTC
-	TRBJ1-1	few	TRBV5-1	CASSWDDRRGPFF	TGCGCCAGCAGCTGGGACGACAGACGTGGACCTTTCTTT
TRBD1	TRBJ2-2	few	TRBV12-3/TRBV12-4	CASRSTGGLGELFF	TGTGCCAGCAGATCGACAGGGGGACTCGGGGAGCTGTTTTTT
TRBD2	TRBJ2-5	-	TRBV29-1	CSVERGTNGETQYF	TGCAGCGTTGAGCGGGGGACGAACGGGGAGACCCAGTACTTC
-	TRBJ1-5	-	TRBV12-3/TRBV12-4	CASRYELSSQPQHF	TGTGCCAGCAGGTACGAACTGAGTAGCCAGCCCCAGCATTTT
-	TRBJ2-1	-	TRBV5-1	CASSPAAWGNEQFF	TGCGCCAGCAGCCCCGCGGCCTGGGGGAATGAGCAGTTCTTC
-	TRBJ2-5	-	TRBV6-5	CASSYRLTQETQYF	TGTGCCAGCAGTTACAGACTGACACAAGAGACCCAGTACTTC
-	TRBJ1-1	few	TRBV12-3/TRBV12-4	CASSGRDGNTEAFF	TGTGCCAGCAGCGGGCGGGACGGAAACACTGAAGCTTTCTTT
TRBD2	TRBJ2-3	-	TRBV2	CASSSGTNRVTDTQYF	TGTGCCAGCAGTTCCGGGACTAACCGGGTCACAGATACGCAGTATTTT
TRBD1	TRBJ2-3	-	TRBV12-3/TRBV12-4	CASSTRQGTDTRYF	TGTGCCAGCAGTACGCGACAGGGAACAGATACGCGGTATTTT
TRBD2	TRBJ2-1	few	TRBV3-1	CASSRPPAGGLTEQFF	TGTGCCAGCAGCCGCCCACCGGCGGGGGGGTTAACTGAGCAGTTCTTC
-	TRBJ2-5	many	TRBV7-9	CASRTGAETQYF	TGTGCCAGCAGGACGGGGGCAGAGACCCAGTACTTC
-	TRBJ2-1	few	TRBV4-3	CASSSGPGFGNEQFF	TGCGCCAGCAGCTCAGGGCCCGGATTCGGAAATGAGCAGTTCTTC